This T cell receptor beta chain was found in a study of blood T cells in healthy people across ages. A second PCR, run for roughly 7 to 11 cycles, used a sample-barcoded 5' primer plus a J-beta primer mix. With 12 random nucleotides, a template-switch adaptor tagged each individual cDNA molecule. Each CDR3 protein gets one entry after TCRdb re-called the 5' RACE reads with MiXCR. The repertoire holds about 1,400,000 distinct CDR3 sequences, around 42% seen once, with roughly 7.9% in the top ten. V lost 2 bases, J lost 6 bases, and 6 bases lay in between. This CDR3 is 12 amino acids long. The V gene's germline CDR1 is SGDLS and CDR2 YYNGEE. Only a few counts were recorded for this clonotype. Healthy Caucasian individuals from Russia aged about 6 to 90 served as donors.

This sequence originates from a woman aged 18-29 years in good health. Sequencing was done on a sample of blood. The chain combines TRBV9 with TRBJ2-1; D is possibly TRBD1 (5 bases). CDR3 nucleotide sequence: TGTGCCAGCAGCGTTGGGGCCAATGAGCAGTTCTTC. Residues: CASSVGANEQFF.